The clone carrying this TCR beta chain was counted a few times. In the PCR, 60 Vbeta and 13 Jbeta primers were used. The data were produced by immunoSEQ multiplex PCR, yet TCRdb's version contains in-frame clones alone and is incomplete. This sample yields just over 150,000 clones, of which 75% to 80% are seen a single time; around 3.3% belongs to the top ten. This sample was taken from a study of cytomegalovirus exposure and HLA in healthy donors. V lost 5 bases and J lost 7; bases outside the gene matches: 8. Germline CDR1 and CDR2: WNHNN and SYGVQD (reference sequence). This CDR3 has 14 residues. The source of this sequence is a woman aged 40-49 years in good health and CMV-seronegative. The J gene is TRBJ2-1, the V gene TRBV10-1; TRBD2 aligns across 7 bases. Sequencing input: PBMCs. This chain's CDR3 is CASSSGVRPNEQFF. The CDR3 DNA sequence: TGCGCCAGCAGTAGCGGGGTTCGACCGAATGAGCAGTTCTTC.